This T cell receptor (beta chain) came from a study of blood T cell repertoires in COVID-19. On the study more broadly: Sample material is recorded as cDNA or gDNA derived from T cells, B-cell-depleted T cells, or PBMCs.

The V gene lost 8 bases and the J gene lost 6 bases, with 25 bases spanning the gap. The CDR3 sequence is 16 residues long. Germline CDR1 SNHLY, CDR2 FYNNEI. Original handling: Reference gene primer amplification in the assay estimated nucleated cell counts. Method: immunoSEQ multiplex PCR; TCRdb's copy keeps in-frame clones and lacks some. The DNA gave D and trimming, while V, J and clone size come from that table. The table has roughly 390,000 clones, around 84% seen once. This sequence was found in a young woman with acute or convalescent COVID-19. Sequencing was done on a sample of peripheral blood. The chain is built from TRBV2 and TRBJ1-2; D perhaps matches TRBD1 (6 bases). CDR3 in amino acids: CASAQRNRAIANGYTF. CDR3 DNA: TGTGCCAGCGCCCAGCGGAACAGGGCCATCGCTAATGGCTACACCTTC.